This T cell receptor beta chain was profiled in a study of CD8 T cells in ankylosing spondylitis. Study-level points and caveats: What appeared characteristic of ankylosing spondylitis blood was a TCR beta motif of seven to nine highly homologous variants.

This clonotype occurred many times. Its matching antigen is unknown. The CDR3 covers 13 residues. Looked up from germline, CDR1 is DFQATT and CDR2 is SNEGSKA (reference sequence). V dropped 3 bases and J dropped 5 bases, with 11 bases sitting between them. TCRdb used MiXCR to reprocess the 5' RACE reads, holding one entry per CDR3 protein. The table includes about 420,000 distinct CDR3 sequences, around 24% detected once. Source material: blood, either unsorted or a sorted T cell fraction (not recorded which). The clonotype comes from a male donor with ankylosing spondylitis. The chain joins TRBV20-1 to TRBJ2-1, with D possibly matching TRBD2 (6 bases). CDR3 in DNA: TGCAGTGCTAGGGACTATCCCGACAATGAGCAGTTCTTC. This encodes CSARDYPDNEQFF.